Shown below are 16 T cell receptor beta chains from a single sample sequenced in a study of long-term antiretroviral therapy in people with HIV. An immunoSEQ assay, version v3.0, was performed at survey level. Produced via immunoSEQ multiplex PCR; TCRdb's table is partial and in-frame only. The sample comprises about 43,000 clones, 86% of which are singletons, and roughly 5% rests with the top ten. This sample comprised unsorted PBMCs, obtained 0.1 years before starting antiretroviral therapy. The receptors were gathered from a woman between 45 and 60 years old with HIV.

The J gene is TRBJ2-7, the V gene TRBV6-1; 10 positions agree with TRBD1. Germline trimming cut 4 bases from V and 4 bases from J; bases unmatched to any gene: 10. The CDR3 consists of 16 residues. CDR1 MNHNS and CDR2 SASEGT come from the germline V gene. The CDR3 DNA reads as TGTGCCAGCAGTGGTAGCAGACAGGGGGCCAGGTACGAGCAGTACTTC. It specifies CASSGSRQGARYEQYF.

This chain links TRBV6-5 with TRBJ2-7; 12 nucleotides agree with TRBD1. The CDR3 runs to 15 residues. Germline CDR1 MNHEY, CDR2 SVGAGI. The V and J ends lost 6 bases and 5 bases, in that order; junction bases with no gene match: 8. In DNA, the CDR3 is TGTGCCAGCAGCCGATCGGGGACAGGGGGCCACGAGCAGTACTTC. This codes for CASSRSGTGGHEQYF.

The chain employs TRBV12-5 and TRBJ2-7, with D unclear. The CDR3 length is 12 residues. Germline V gene data show CDR1 as LGHNT and CDR2 as FRNRAP. The ends were cut back, 5 bases at V and 6 bases at J, with 11 bases in the middle. CDR3 sequence: CASGQSIGEQYF. The CDR3 coding sequence is TGTGCTAGTGGTCAGTCCATCGGCGAGCAGTACTTC.

The chain recombines TRBV7-9 with TRBJ1-3; TRBD1 might be the D (5 bases). Germline V gene sequence: CDR1 SEHNR, CDR2 FQNEAQ (reference sequence). The CDR3 is 15 residues long. Trimming cost V 5 bases and J 3 bases, with 14 bases left between them. The CDR3 reads CASSPVGVGGNTIYF. The CDR3 bases are TGTGCCAGCAGCCCTGTGGGGGTTGGTGGAAACACCATATATTTT.

This clone appeared a few times. This rearrangement joins TRBV29-1 to TRBJ2-2; no firm D call. Germline V lookup: CDR1 SQVTM, CDR2 ANQGSEA. The CDR3 consists of 13 residues. V lost 5 bases, J lost 6 bases, and 13 bases lay in between. As DNA, the CDR3 is TGCAGCGTTTGGGCCAGCCCACCCGGGGAGCTGTTTTTT. Translating it yields CSVWASPPGELFF.

The V gene is TRBV10-3, the J gene TRBJ2-3; the match to TRBD1 covers 9 bases. CDR3 length equals 16 residues. Germline CDR1 is ENHRY and CDR2 is SYGVKD. After removal of 6 bases from V and 5 bases from J, the junction contained 12 bases not matched to a gene. The CDR3 here is CAIRDTGTGLRDTQYF. The CDR3 DNA follows: TGTGCCATCAGAGATACCGGGACAGGGTTGAGAGATACGCAGTATTTT.

This chain uses TRBV7-6 with TRBJ1-3, with D unresolved. The CDR3 runs to 15 residues. Germline CDR1 is SGHVS and CDR2 is FNYEAQ. Trimming left V 5 bases short and J 0 bases short, with 11 bases between. CDR3 amino acids: CASSTDGNSGNTIYF. The DNA for the CDR3 is TGTGCCAGCAGCACGGACGGAAACTCTGGAAACACCATATATTTT.

The chain joins TRBV7-9 to TRBJ2-7; 8 positions agree with TRBD1. The V and J ends lost 7 bases and 3 bases, in that order; junction bases with no gene match: 5. The CDR3 spans 13 residues. Germline-derived CDR1 and CDR2 are SEHNR and FQNEAQ (reference sequence). CDR3 residues: CASNDRGSYEQYF. CDR3 coding DNA: TGTGCCAGCAACGACAGGGGAAGCTACGAGCAGTACTTC.

Only one count was recorded for this clone. This chain links TRBV5-6 with TRBJ1-1; D is perhaps TRBD1 (5 bases). V was pared by 4 bases and J by 2 bases, with 12 bases between. The CDR3 length is 14 residues. Germline V gene lookup returns CDR1 SGHDT and CDR2 YYEEEE. The CDR3 nucleotides are TGTGCCAGCAGCATCCTGACAGTTAACACTGAAGCTTTCTTT. Encoded protein: CASSILTVNTEAFF.

The rearrangement links TRBV10-3 to TRBJ1-5, with 8 positions matching TRBD1. The V gene's germline CDR1 is ENHRY and CDR2 SYGVKD. CDR3 length: 14 residues. V trimming: 3 bases; J trimming: 5 bases; junction bases outside the gene matches: 3. CDR3 nucleotides: TGTGCCATCAGTGATCAGGGGGCTGATCAGCCCCAGCATTTT. Encoded protein: CAISDQGADQPQHF.

J is TRBJ2-3 and V is TRBV5-1; 9 bases are a match to TRBD2. The CDR3 sequence is 16 residues long. In germline, CDR1 is SGHRS, CDR2 YFSETQ. With V trimmed by 4 bases and J by 2 bases, 8 bases remained unmatched. DNA for the CDR3: TGCGCCAGCAGCCGTCGGGCTAGCGGGGACACAGATACGCAGTATTTT. Amino acids: CASSRRASGDTDTQYF.

The gene calls are TRBV1 and TRBJ2-7; the table gives TRBD2 as D, unverified against the DNA. TRBV1 is flagged as a pseudogene. This CDR3 has 16 residues. The CDR3 reads CTSSQPKSGGFYEQYF. For the CDR3, the DNA is TGCACCAGCAGCCAACCCAAGAGCGGGGGGTTCTACGAGCAGTACTTC.

This sequence joins TRBV7-8 and TRBJ2-5, with D possibly being TRBD1 or TRBD2 (5 bases each). The CDR3 runs to 15 residues. The germline V gene encodes CDR1 SGHVS and CDR2 FQNEAQ. The V and J ends lost 3 bases and 3 bases respectively, with 14 bases between them. As DNA, the CDR3 is TGTGCCAGCAGCTTGGGGAGCAGGGCTGAAGAGACCCAGTACTTC. Protein sequence: CASSLGSRAEETQYF.

By sample share, this clone is medium-sized (0.01 to 0.1%). The chain employs TRBV14 and TRBJ2-1; TRBD2 is a possible D gene (5 bases). Looked up from germline, CDR1 is SGHDN and CDR2 is FVKESK. V was trimmed by 0 bases and J by 4 bases, leaving 13 bases between them. The CDR3 is 16 amino acids. The CDR3 coding sequence is TGTGCCAGCAGCCAAGAGCGGGCTCCCCCTTACAATGAGCAGTTCTTC. Translating gives CASSQERAPPYNEQFF.

J is TRBJ2-1 and V is TRBV11-2, with TRBD2 matching 13 bases. CDR1 and CDR2 from the germline V gene are SGHAT and FQNNGV. The CDR3 runs to 18 residues. Losses at the gene ends were 5 bases for V and 1 base for J; bases not matched to a gene: 8. The CDR3 here is CASSPGLAGSISYNEQFF. The CDR3 region has the DNA TGTGCCAGCAGCCCGGGACTAGCGGGGAGTATATCCTACAATGAGCAGTTCTTC. Variable domain in full (rest from reference TRBV11-2 and TRBJ2-1): EAGVAQSPRYKIIEKRQSVAFWCNPISGHATLYWYQQILGQGPKLLIQFQNNGVVDDSQLPKDRFSAERLKGVDSTLKIQPAKLEDSAVYLCASSPGLAGSISYNEQFFGPGTRLTVL.

This chain connects TRBV29-1 to TRBJ2-6, with D perhaps TRBD1 (5 bases). Trimming took 6 bases from V and 0 from J, leaving 12 bases between them. Germline V CDR1 and CDR2: SQVTM, ANQGSEA. The CDR3 is 15 residues long. CDR3 DNA sequence: TGCAGCGTAGACAGCCTCGGCTCTGGGGCCAACGTCCTGACTTTC. Encoded protein: CSVDSLGSGANVLTF.